This T cell receptor (beta chain) was captured in a study of T-cell reconstitution after alpha-beta-depleted transplantation in children listed by TCRdb under 2016. General notes on the study: T-cell immune reconstitution after TCRalphabeta/CD19-depleted allogeneic hematopoietic cell transplantation in children was quantitatively tracked in the study by means of TCR repertoire profiling.

Compared with germline, V lacks 6 bases and J lacks 1 base; bases without a gene match: 3. The CDR3 runs 15 amino acids, cysteine and phenylalanine included. The kept DNA is CDR3 alone, 45 bases in frame from the first base. For CDR1 and CDR2, the germline V gene lists ENHRY and SYGVKD. The meaning of the sample's time point label: day 60 (about 2 months) after transplantation. What the treatment or condition label conveys for this sample: allogeneic hematopoietic cell transplantation with graft depleted of TCRalphabeta T cells and CD19 B cells. TCRalphabeta/CD19-depleted allogeneic hematopoietic cell grafts were given to the transplant recipients, all of whom were children. Overall study outcomes, separate from this receptor: Apparently early alphabetaT-cell count recovery about two months after transplant reportedly relied on only several hundred rapidly expanded clones derived from non-depleted graft cells. In some patients, the high TCRbeta diversity seen at day 60 was put down to recipient T cells and intrathymic progenitors that had survived conditioning. Over subsequent months, a decline in hyperexpanded clone frequencies was noted, and after one year, T-cell counts and TCRbeta diversity were mostly ascribed to newly produced T cells.

This clonotype was recorded many times. Its cognate antigen has yet to be identified. Base quality data are lacking; no much larger clone is found one base away. To prepare the library, PCR was applied. Sequenced using an Illumina HiSeq 2500. TCR libraries were prepared with molecular barcoding, using unique molecular identifiers to normalize TCRbeta repertoire quantification. TCRdb ran its own pipeline on the public reads, namely fastp trimming at Q25 and MiXCR clone calling, and kept in-frame beta chains. Each entry is one CDR3 protein sequence, shown with its most common DNA and genes. The sample table shows 4,400 or so distinct CDR3 sequences, and around 12% are seen once. The ten largest clones represent about 31% of the sample.

This TCR derives from a male patient aged 2-15 years who had a stem cell transplant for acute lymphoblastic leukemia, so the T cells may come from the graft donor. The sequence links TRBV10-3 to TRBJ2-3, and 11 junction bases match TRBD2. Sample: PBMCs, mostly from graft donor cells, taken 60 days after TCRalphabeta/CD19-depleted stem cell transplant. The CDR3 sequence is CAISPGLAGTDTQYF. The bases read TGTGCCATCAGCCCGGGACTAGCGGGCACAGATACGCAGTATTTT.